The 14 T cell receptor beta chains reported below all come from one sample, sequenced in a study of blood T cells in healthy people across ages. Next came a second PCR, run for about 7 to 12 cycles, which used a sample-barcoded 5' primer along with a J-beta primer mix. TCRdb re-derived calls from the 5' RACE reads in MiXCR, one entry per CDR3 protein. The sample has 1,800,000 or so distinct CDR3 sequences; around 40% are singletons. The sequencing sample was made of blood. The receptors originated from a human donor in good health.

This clonotype was counted between two and nine times. The V and J genes are TRBV7-6 and TRBJ2-1, with 7 bases fitting TRBD2. CDR1 SGHVS and CDR2 FNYEAQ come from the germline V gene. V lost 2 bases, J lost 4 bases, and 14 bases stayed unmatched. CDR3 length equals 18 residues. For the CDR3, the DNA is TGTGCCAGCAGCTTAACGATCGGGGGGACCGACCTTTACAATGAGCAGTTCTTC. This codes for CASSLTIGGTDLYNEQFF.

The genes are TRBV7-2 and TRBJ2-1; weak D call: TRBD2 (6 bases). The CDR3 sequence is 17 residues long. Germline CDR1 is SGHTA and CDR2 is FQGNSA. The V gene lost 2 bases and the J gene lost 12 bases, with 26 bases spanning the gap. CDR3 protein: CASSLLGPGGDGGRQFF. The CDR3 nucleotides are TGTGCCAGCAGCTTATTAGGTCCCGGGGGAGACGGGGGTCGGCAGTTCTTC. The whole variable domain, remainder taken from reference TRBV7-2 and TRBJ2-1, is GAGVSQSPSNKVTEKGKDVELRCDPISGHTALYWYRQSLGQGLEFLIYFQGNSAPDKSGLPSDRFSAERTGGSVSTLTIQRTQQEDSAVYLCASSLLGPGGDGGRQFFGPGTRLTVL.

This clonotype was picked up a small number of times. As DNA, the CDR3 is TGCAGTGCTAGAGATATATTCCGGCGAACTGAAGCTTTCTTT. Amino acid sequence: CSARDIFRRTEAFF. This chain uses TRBV20-1 with TRBJ1-1; D unresolved. The CDR3 length is 14 residues. The V end lost 0 bases, the J end lost 5 bases, and 13 bases lay between the germline ends. Looked up from germline, CDR1 is DFQATT and CDR2 is SNEGSKA (reference sequence).

The chain joins TRBV30 to TRBJ1-6, with a weak D call TRBD1 (5 bases). Trimming cost V 1 base and J 14 bases, with 15 bases left between them. The length of the CDR3 is 13 residues. Germline V gives CDR1 GTSNPN, CDR2 SVGIG (reference sequence). This CDR3 is CAWSGGSLRALHF. The DNA for the CDR3 is TGTGCCTGGAGTGGGGGGTCCCTCCGGGCCCTCCACTTT.

In its sample, this clonotype was seen a few times. This sequence joins TRBV2 and TRBJ1-2; D is unresolved. This CDR3 has 13 amino acids. The V end was cut by 6 bases, the J end by 1 base, with 9 bases between. Germline loops: CDR1 SNHLY, CDR2 FYNNEI. The CDR3 DNA sequence: TGTGCCAGCAGAGGGCTAGTTAACTATGGCTACACCTTC. It specifies CASRGLVNYGYTF.

The chain has TRBV29-1 and TRBJ2-1; D is perhaps TRBD1 or TRBD2 (5 bases each). CDR3 length equals 14 residues. Trimming pared 7 bases from V and 10 bases from J, leaving 23 bases between. Germline lookup yields CDR1 SQVTM and CDR2 ANQGSEA. The CDR3: CSAGPAGADQEQFF. In DNA form, the CDR3 reads TGCAGCGCTGGGCCAGCCGGGGCAGACCAAGAGCAGTTCTTC.

The rearrangement links TRBV5-1 to TRBJ2-1; D might be TRBD2 (6 bases). The CDR3 runs 15 residues. V lost 2 bases and J 7 bases, leaving 16 bases between the germline ends. Looked up from germline, CDR1 is SGHRS and CDR2 is YFSETQ. In nucleotides, the CDR3 is TGCGCCAGCAGCTTTAGGGGTAGTCGGGGGAATGAGCAGTTCTTC. Encoded protein: CASSFRGSRGNEQFF.

This clonotype was found a few times. V and J are TRBV14 and TRBJ1-2, with 7 bases fitting TRBD1. The CDR3 totals 11 residues. The V gene's germline CDR1 is SGHDN and CDR2 FVKESK. The V gene end was trimmed by 2 bases and the J gene end by 13 bases; junction bases not matched to a gene: 4. CDR3: CASSQWDSLTF. In DNA, the CDR3 is TGTGCCAGCAGCCAATGGGACAGCCTCACCTTC.

Only a few counts were recorded for this clonotype. The chain combines TRBV7-2 with TRBJ2-7, with 8 bases fitting TRBD1. V lost 3 bases to trimming and J lost 2 bases; unmatched junction nucleotides: 6. The CDR3 loop spans 15 amino acids. Germline V gene lookup returns CDR1 SGHTA and CDR2 FQGNSA. CDR3 in amino acids: CASSFGTGIAYEQYF. CDR3 nucleotide sequence: TGTGCCAGCAGCTTCGGGACAGGAATCGCCTACGAGCAGTACTTC. Based on the CDR3 plus reference TRBV7-2 and TRBJ2-7, the full variable domain is GAGVSQSPSNKVTEKGKDVELRCDPISGHTALYWYRQSLGQGLEFLIYFQGNSAPDKSGLPSDRFSAERTGGSVSTLTIQRTQQEDSAVYLCASSFGTGIAYEQYFGPGTRLTVT.

The chain is built from TRBV12-3 or TRBV12-4 and TRBJ2-7, with TRBD1 matching 7 bases. The CDR3 runs 14 residues. Trimming at V came to 5 bases and at J to 6 bases, leaving 10 bases not matched to a gene. CDR3 nucleotides: TGTGCCAGCAGTCGCCTCGAGGGGGCGGGCGAGCAGTACTTC. Amino acid sequence: CASSRLEGAGEQYF.

In the case of this clonotype: Compared with germline, one end of the junction differs, possibly owing to a read error. The CDR3 bases are TGTGCCAGCAGAGGAGCTAGCGGGGGATCTAGCACTGATACGCAGTATTTT. Its translation: CASRGASGGSSTDTQYF. The J gene is TRBJ2-3, the V gene TRBV9; 10 bases match TRBD2. Per the germline V gene, CDR1 is SGDLS and CDR2 is YYNGEE. The CDR3 has 17 residues.

The chain couples TRBV10-3 to TRBJ1-5; tentatively, D is TRBD1 (5 bases). Trimming removed 10 bases from V and 7 bases from J, with 17 bases in between. The CDR3 spans 13 residues. Germline V lookup: CDR1 ENHRY, CDR2 SYGVKD. The CDR3 coding sequence is TGTGCCACTAGAGTAGAATGGGACCAGCCCCAGCATTTT. Translated: CATRVEWDQPQHF.

In its sample, this clonotype was seen a few times. V gene TRBV6-6 combines with J gene TRBJ1-2; D call uncertain. Trimming stripped 7 bases from V and 8 bases from J, with 20 bases between. Germline V gives CDR1 MNHNY, CDR2 SVGAGI (reference sequence). The CDR3 consists of 14 residues. Written as DNA, the CDR3 is TGTGCCAGCACCTCCTCCCAGACGGGTTCAGGCTACACCTTC. Protein product: CASTSSQTGSGYTF.

The rearrangement uses TRBV20-1 and TRBJ1-2, with unresolved D. Germline V gene lookup returns CDR1 DFQATT and CDR2 SNEGSKA (reference sequence). V lost 5 bases to trimming and J lost 4 bases, with 14 bases between them. There are 13 residues in the CDR3. This chain's CDR3 is CSAWNIKGYGYTF. The CDR3 DNA reads TGCAGTGCTTGGAATATCAAGGGCTATGGCTACACCTTC.